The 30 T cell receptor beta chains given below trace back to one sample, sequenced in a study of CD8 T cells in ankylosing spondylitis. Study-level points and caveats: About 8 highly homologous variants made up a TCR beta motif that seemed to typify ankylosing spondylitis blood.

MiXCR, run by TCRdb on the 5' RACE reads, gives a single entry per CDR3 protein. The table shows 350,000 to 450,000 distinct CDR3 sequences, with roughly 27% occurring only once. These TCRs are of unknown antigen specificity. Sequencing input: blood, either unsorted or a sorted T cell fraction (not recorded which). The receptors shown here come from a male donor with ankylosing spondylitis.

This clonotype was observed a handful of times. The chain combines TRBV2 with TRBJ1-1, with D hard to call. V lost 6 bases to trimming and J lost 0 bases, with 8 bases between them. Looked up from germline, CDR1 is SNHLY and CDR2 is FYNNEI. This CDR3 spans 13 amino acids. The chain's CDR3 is CASSVTLNTEAFF. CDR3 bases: TGTGCCAGCAGCGTGACATTGAACACTGAAGCTTTCTTT. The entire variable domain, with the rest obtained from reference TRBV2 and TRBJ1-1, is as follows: EPEVTQTPSHQVTQMGQEVILRCVPISNHLYFYWYRQILGQKVEFLVSFYNNEISEKSEIFDDQFSVERPDGSNFTLKIRSTKLEDSAMYFCASSVTLNTEAFFGQGTRLTVV.

In DNA form, the CDR3 reads TGTGCCAGCACCGAACAGGGAAGACACACTGAAGCTTTCTTT. Translating it yields CASTEQGRHTEAFF. The gene calls are TRBV7-9 and TRBJ1-1; TRBD1 is a possible D gene (6 bases). V was shortened by 7 bases and J by 3 bases, with 15 bases between the two germline ends. The CDR3 has 14 amino acids. Germline values: CDR1 SEHNR, CDR2 FQNEAQ (reference sequence). The variable domain in full, completed from reference TRBV7-9 and TRBJ1-1, reads DTGVSQNPRHKITKRGQNVTFRCDPISEHNRLYWYRQTLGQGPEFLTYFQNEAQLEKSRLLSDRFSAERPKGSFSTLEIQRTEQGDSAMYLCASTEQGRHTEAFFGQGTRLTVV.

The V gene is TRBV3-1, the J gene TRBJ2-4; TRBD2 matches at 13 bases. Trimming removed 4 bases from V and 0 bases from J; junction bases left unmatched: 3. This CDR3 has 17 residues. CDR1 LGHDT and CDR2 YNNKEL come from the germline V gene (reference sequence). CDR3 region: CASSLGLAGRAKNIQYF. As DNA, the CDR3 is TGTGCCAGCAGCCTGGGACTAGCGGGGCGAGCCAAAAACATTCAGTACTTC.

The CDR3 DNA reads TGCGCCAGCAGCTCAGGACCCAACGCGGGCACAGATACGCAGTATTTT. This codes for CASSSGPNAGTDTQYF. V is TRBV5-1 and J is TRBJ2-3; D remains unclear. Trimming removed 3 bases from V and 1 base from J, with 15 bases in between. The length of the CDR3 is 16 residues. Per the germline V gene, CDR1 is SGHRS and CDR2 is YFSETQ. Looking up the rest from reference TRBV5-1 and TRBJ2-3 gives the full variable domain: KAGVTQTPRYLIKTRGQQVTLSCSPISGHRSVSWYQQTPGQGLQFLFEYFSETQRNKGNFPGRFSGRQFSNSRSEMNVSTLELGDSALYLCASSSGPNAGTDTQYFGPGTRLTVL.

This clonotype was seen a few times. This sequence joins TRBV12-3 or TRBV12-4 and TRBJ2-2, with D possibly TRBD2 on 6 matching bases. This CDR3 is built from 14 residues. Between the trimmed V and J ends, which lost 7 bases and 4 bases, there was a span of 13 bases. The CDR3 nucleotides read TGTGCCAGCACCCCGGGACTGGTCACCGGGGAGCTGTTTTTT. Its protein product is CASTPGLVTGELFF.

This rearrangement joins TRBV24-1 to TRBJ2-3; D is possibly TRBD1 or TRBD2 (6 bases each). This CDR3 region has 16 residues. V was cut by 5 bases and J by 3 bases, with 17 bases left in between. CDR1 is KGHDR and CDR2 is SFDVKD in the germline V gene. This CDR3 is CATSGPTGRWTDTQYF. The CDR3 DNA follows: TGTGCCACCAGTGGCCCCACAGGGAGGTGGACAGATACGCAGTATTTT.

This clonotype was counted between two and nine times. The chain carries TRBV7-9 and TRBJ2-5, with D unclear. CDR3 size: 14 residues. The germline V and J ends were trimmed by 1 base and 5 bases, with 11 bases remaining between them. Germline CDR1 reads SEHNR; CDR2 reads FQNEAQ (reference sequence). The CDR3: CASSLVLFGETQYF. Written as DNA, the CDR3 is TGTGCCAGCAGCTTAGTGCTATTCGGGGAGACCCAGTACTTC.

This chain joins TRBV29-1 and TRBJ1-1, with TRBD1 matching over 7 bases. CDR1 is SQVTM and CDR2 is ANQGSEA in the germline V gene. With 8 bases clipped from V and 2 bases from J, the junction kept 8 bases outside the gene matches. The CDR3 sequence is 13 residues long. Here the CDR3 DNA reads TGCAGCTCACGACAGGGACTAAACACTGAAGCTTTCTTT. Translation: CSSRQGLNTEAFF.

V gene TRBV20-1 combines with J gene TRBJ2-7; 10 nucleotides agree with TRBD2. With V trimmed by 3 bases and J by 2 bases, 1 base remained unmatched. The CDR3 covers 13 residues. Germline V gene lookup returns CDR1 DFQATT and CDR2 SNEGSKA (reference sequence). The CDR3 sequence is CSASTSGTYEQYF. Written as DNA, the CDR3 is TGCAGTGCTAGTACTAGCGGGACCTACGAGCAGTACTTC.

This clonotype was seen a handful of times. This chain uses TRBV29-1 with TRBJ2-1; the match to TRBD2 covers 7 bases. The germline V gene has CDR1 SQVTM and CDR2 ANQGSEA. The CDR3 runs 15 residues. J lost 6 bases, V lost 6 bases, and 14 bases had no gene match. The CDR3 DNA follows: TGCAGCGTGGACCCTTGGGCTAGCGGCAGCAATGAGCAGTTCTTC. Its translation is CSVDPWASGSNEQFF.

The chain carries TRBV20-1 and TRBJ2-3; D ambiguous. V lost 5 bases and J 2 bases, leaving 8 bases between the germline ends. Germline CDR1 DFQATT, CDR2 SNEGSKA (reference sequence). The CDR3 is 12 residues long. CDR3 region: CSALLPTDTQYF. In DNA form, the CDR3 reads TGCAGTGCTTTATTGCCCACAGATACGCAGTATTTT.

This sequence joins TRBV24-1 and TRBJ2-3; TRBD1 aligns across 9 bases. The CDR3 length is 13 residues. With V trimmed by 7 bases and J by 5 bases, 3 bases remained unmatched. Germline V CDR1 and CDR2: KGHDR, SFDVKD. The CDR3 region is CATRGTGIDTQYF. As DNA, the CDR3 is TGTGCCACCAGGGGGACAGGGATAGATACGCAGTATTTT.

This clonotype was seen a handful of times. The CDR3 loop is CASSQLADTYEQYV. As DNA, the CDR3 is TGTGCCAGCAGCCAGTTAGCGGATACCTACGAGCAGTACGTC. This sequence joins TRBV21-1 and TRBJ2-7; the table assigns TRBD2, which was not confirmed against the DNA. TRBV21-1 is a documented pseudogene. The CDR3 runs 14 residues.

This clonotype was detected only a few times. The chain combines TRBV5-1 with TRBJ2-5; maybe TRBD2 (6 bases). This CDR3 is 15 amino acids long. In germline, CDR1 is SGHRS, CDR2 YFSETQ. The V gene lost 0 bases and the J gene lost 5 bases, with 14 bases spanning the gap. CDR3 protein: CASSLGVTREETQYF. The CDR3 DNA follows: TGCGCCAGCAGCTTGGGGGTGACTAGAGAGGAGACCCAGTACTTC.

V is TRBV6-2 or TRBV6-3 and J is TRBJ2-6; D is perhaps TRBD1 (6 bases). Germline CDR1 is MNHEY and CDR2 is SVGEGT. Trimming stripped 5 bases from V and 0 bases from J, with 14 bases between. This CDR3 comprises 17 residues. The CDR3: CASSKGQIYSGANVLTF. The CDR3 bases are TGTGCCAGCAGTAAAGGACAGATTTACTCTGGGGCCAACGTCCTGACTTTC.

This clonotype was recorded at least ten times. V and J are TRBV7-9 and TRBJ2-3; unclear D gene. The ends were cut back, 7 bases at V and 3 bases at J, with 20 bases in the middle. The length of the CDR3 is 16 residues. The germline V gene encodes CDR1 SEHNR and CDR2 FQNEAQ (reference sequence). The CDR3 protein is CASIPPLTWVTDTQYF. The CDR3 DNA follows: TGTGCCAGCATCCCTCCCCTGACTTGGGTAACAGATACGCAGTATTTT.

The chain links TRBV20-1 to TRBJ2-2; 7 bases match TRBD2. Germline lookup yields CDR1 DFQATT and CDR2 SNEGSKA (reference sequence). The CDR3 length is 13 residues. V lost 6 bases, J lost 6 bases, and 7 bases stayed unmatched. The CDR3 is CSAETSLSGELFF. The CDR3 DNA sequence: TGCAGTGCGGAGACTAGCCTGTCCGGGGAGCTGTTTTTT.

The CDR3 coding sequence is TGTGCCAGCAGTGACAGGGAAAATGAAAAACTGTTTTTT. Translating it yields CASSDRENEKLFF. This sequence joins TRBV27 and TRBJ1-4; 7 bases match TRBD1. With V trimmed by 5 bases and J by 5 bases, 2 bases remained unmatched. Germline V gene sequence: CDR1 MNHEY, CDR2 SMNVEV (reference sequence). This CDR3 has 13 residues. Drawing the rest from reference TRBV27 and TRBJ1-4, the complete variable domain is EAQVTQNPRYLITVTGKKLTVTCSQNMNHEYMSWYRQDPGLGLRQIYYSMNVEVTDKGDVPEGYKVSRKEKRNFPLILESPSPNQTSLYFCASSDRENEKLFFGSGTQLSVL.

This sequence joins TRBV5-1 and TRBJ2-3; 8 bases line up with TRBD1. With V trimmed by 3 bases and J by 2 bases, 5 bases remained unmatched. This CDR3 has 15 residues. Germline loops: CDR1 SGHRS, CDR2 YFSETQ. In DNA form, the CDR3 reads TGCGCCAGCAGCTCCCAGGGGGCCGTCACAGATACGCAGTATTTT. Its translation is CASSSQGAVTDTQYF.

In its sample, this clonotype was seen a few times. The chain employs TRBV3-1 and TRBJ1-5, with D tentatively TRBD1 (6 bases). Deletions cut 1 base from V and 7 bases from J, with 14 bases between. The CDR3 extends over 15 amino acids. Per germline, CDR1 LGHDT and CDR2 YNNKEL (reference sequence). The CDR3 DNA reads TGTGCCAGCAGCCAAGGCAGGGGCGGGGACCAGCCCCAGCATTTT. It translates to CASSQGRGGDQPQHF.

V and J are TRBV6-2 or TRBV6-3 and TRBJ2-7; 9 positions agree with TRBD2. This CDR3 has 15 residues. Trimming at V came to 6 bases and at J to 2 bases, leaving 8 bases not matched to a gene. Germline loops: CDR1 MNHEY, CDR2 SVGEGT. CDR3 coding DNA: TGTGCCAGCAGCCGCAGGCGGGGGGGTCCCTACGAGCAGTACTTC. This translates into CASSRRRGGPYEQYF.

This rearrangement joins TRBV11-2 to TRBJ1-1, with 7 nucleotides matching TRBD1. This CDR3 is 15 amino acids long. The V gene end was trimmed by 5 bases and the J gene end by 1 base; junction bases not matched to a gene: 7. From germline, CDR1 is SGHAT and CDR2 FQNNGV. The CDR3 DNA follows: TGTGCCAGCAGCCAACGGACAGGAGGGAACACTGAAGCTTTCTTT. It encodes CASSQRTGGNTEAFF.

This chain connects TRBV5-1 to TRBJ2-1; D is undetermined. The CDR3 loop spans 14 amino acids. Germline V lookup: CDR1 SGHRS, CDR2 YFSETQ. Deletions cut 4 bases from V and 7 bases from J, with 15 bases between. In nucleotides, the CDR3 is TGCGCCAGCAGCCCCCAGGTGGCCCCAAATGAGCAGTTCTTC. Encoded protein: CASSPQVAPNEQFF.

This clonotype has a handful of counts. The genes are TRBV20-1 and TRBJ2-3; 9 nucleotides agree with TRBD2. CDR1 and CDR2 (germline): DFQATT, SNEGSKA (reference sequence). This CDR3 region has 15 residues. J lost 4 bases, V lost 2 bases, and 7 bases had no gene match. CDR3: CSARSYLAGADTQYF. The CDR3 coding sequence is TGCAGTGCTAGATCGTATTTAGCGGGAGCAGATACGCAGTATTTT.

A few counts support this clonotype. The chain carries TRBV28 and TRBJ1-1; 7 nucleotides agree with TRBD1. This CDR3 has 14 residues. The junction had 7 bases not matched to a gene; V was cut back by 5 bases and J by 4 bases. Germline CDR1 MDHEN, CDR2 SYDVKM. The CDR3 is CASSRQGLVTEAFF. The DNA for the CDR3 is TGTGCCAGCAGTAGACAGGGATTGGTCACTGAAGCTTTCTTT.

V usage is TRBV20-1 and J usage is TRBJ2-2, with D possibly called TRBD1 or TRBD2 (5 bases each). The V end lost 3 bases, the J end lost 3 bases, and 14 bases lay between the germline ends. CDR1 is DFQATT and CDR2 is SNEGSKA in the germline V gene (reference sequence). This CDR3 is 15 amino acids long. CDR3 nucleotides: TGCAGTGCTAGCCCAGGGTCCGGGGACACCGGGGAGCTGTTTTTT. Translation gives CSASPGSGDTGELFF.

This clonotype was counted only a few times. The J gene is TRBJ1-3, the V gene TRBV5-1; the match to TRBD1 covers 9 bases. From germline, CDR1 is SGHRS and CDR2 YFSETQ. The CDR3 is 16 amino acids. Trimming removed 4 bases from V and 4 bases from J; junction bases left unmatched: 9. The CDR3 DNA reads TGCGCCAGCAGCGGGGGTACAGGGGGCGAAGGAAACACCATATATTTT. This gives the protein CASSGGTGGEGNTIYF. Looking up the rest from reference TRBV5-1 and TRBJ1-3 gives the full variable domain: KAGVTQTPRYLIKTRGQQVTLSCSPISGHRSVSWYQQTPGQGLQFLFEYFSETQRNKGNFPGRFSGRQFSNSRSEMNVSTLELGDSALYLCASSGGTGGEGNTIYFGEGSWLTVV.

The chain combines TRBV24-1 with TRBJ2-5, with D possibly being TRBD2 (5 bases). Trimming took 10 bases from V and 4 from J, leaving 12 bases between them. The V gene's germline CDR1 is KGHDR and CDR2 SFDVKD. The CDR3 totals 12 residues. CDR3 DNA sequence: TGTGCCACTTCGCTGGGGAGAGAGACCCAGTACTTC. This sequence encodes CATSLGRETQYF.

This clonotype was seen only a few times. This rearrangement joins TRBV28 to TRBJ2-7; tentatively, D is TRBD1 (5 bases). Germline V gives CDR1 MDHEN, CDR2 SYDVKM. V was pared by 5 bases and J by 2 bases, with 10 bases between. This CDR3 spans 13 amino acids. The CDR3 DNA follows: TGTGCCAGCAGTCCCCCGACAGCCTACGAGCAGTACTTC. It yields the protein CASSPPTAYEQYF.

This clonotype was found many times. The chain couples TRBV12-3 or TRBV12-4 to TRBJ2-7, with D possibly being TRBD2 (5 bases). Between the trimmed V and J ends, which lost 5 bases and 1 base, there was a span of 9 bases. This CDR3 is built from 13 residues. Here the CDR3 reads CASSLRESYEQYF. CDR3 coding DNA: TGTGCCAGCAGTCTGAGGGAATCCTACGAGCAGTACTTC.